In this sample, the clone carrying this T cell receptor beta chain turned up a few times. The antigen remains undetermined. The sample is drawn from a study of OX40 agonist ivuxolimab in advanced cancers. Study context: Males comprised roughly four fifths of the group, whose mean age was approximately 60 years (range about 20 to 85).

The CDR3 runs to 15 residues. Germline V gene data show CDR1 as SGHAT and CDR2 as FQNNGV. V was trimmed by 3 bases and J by 5 bases, leaving 14 bases between them. Overall study results and limits: Among the lowest peripheral clonal expansion occurred in 0.1-3.0 mg/kg partial responders. Clonal expansion was seen in CD4+ and CD8+ blood T cells by week 6 at 0.1 to 3.0 mg/kg.

The table came from immunoSEQ multiplex PCR; TCRdb's copy has only in-frame clones and leaves some out. The data show around 60,000 clones, about 88% seen once. J is TRBJ2-1 and V is TRBV11-2; D may be TRBD2 (6 bases). This specimen consisted of CD4+ or CD8+ T cells sorted from blood, obtained in a trial of the OX40 agonist ivuxolimab. This receptor was identified in an adult with an advanced solid tumor such as melanoma, head and neck, liver or kidney cancer. The CDR3 reads CASSFELAGNNEQFF. In nucleotides, the CDR3 is TGTGCCAGCAGCTTTGAACTAGCCGGGAACAATGAGCAGTTCTTC.